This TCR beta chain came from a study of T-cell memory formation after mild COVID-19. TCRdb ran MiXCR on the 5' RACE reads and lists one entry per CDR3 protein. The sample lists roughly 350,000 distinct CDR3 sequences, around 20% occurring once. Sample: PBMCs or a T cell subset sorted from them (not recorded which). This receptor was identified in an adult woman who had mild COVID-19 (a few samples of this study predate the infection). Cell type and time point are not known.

In DNA, the CDR3 is TGTGCCAGCAGCTTCGTGGACAGATCATCCGAGCAGTACTTC. Translation: CASSFVDRSSEQYF. The V call is TRBV7-9, the J call TRBJ2-7; D perhaps matches TRBD1 (6 bases). There are 14 residues in the CDR3. Germline CDR1 and CDR2: SEHNR and FQNEAQ (reference sequence). V was clipped by 3 bases and J by 6 bases, with 15 bases between them.